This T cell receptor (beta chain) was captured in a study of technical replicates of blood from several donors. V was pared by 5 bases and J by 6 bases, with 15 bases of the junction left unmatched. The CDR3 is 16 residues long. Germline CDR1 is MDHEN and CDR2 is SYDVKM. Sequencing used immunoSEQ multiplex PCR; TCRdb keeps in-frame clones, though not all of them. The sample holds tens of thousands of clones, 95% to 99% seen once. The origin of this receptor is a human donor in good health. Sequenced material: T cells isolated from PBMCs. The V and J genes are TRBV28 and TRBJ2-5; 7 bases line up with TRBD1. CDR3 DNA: TGTGCCAGCAGTCCCTTGGCAGGGGGATACAAAAAGACCCAGTACTTC. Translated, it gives CASSPLAGGYKKTQYF.